A selection of T cell receptor beta chains follows, all from one sample in a study of shared clonotypes between healthy human individuals. Only in-frame clones appear in the TCRdb table, and some are missing; sequencing was by immunoSEQ multiplex PCR. The sample contains just over 2,000,000 clones, roughly 96% of which appear only once. Sample: naive CD4+ T cells sorted from blood. These receptors were collected from a young man in good health. The CDR3 runs from the conserved cysteine through the conserved F or W. A D gene is named only where the DNA matches it firmly. Some rows have no size entry. The others give once, few or many, or a class for an expanded clone.

>TRBJ2-3|TRBD2|.|TRBV15
TGTGCCACCAGCAGTACGGGACTAGCGGGAGTTGGATTCGCGCAGTATTTT
CATSSTGLAGVGFAQYF
>TRBJ1-1|.|.|TRBV29-1
TGCAGCCCCCGGGCAGGGGAGATGAGCACTGAAGCTTTCTTT
CSPRAGEMSTEAFF
>TRBJ1-3|.|.|TRBV6-5
TGTGCCAGCAGTTACTCGGGCCTAGGGACTGGAAACACCATATATTTT
CASSYSGLGTGNTIYF
>TRBJ2-1|TRBD1|.|TRBV4-1
TGCGCCAGCAGCCAAGGGGCAGGGGGCTCCTACAATGAGCAGTTCTTC
CASSQGAGGSYNEQFF
>TRBJ2-2|.|.|TRBV10-1
TGCGCCAGCAGACAGACCAGGGGCACCGGGGAGCTGTTTTTT
CASRQTRGTGELFF
>TRBJ2-7|TRBD1|.|TRBV5-1
TGCGCCAGCAGCTTGGGACAGGGGATCATAGAGCAGTACTTC
CASSLGQGIIEQYF
>TRBJ1-2|TRBD1|.|TRBV28
TGTGCCAGCAGGCTGACAGGGAAGGAGCGCGATGGCTACACCTTC
CASRLTGKERDGYTF
>TRBJ1-1|.|.|TRBV18
TGTGCCAGCGGACGGGTGAACACTGAAGCTTTCTTT
CASGRVNTEAFF
>TRBJ1-3|.|.|TRBV5-8
TGTGCCAGACAGAGGGGCGCTGGAAACACCATATATTTT
CARQRGAGNTIYF
>TRBJ1-1|.|.|TRBV11-2
TGTGCCAGCAGCTTAGTCGCAGCGGGGAACACTGAAGCTTTCTTT
CASSLVAAGNTEAFF
>TRBJ2-3|TRBD2|.|TRBV7-9
TGTGCCAGCAGCTTAGGTATTTCGCCTAGCGGCCTCACAGATACGCAGTATTTT
CASSLGISPSGLTDTQYF
>TRBJ2-5|TRBD1|.|TRBV27
TGTGCCAGCAGTTTCCGGGACAGGGGACAAGAGACCCAGTACTTC
CASSFRDRGQETQYF
>TRBJ2-1|TRBD2|once|TRBV5-6
TGTGCCAGCAGCTTGGGGGCGGGAGGTTACAATGAGCAGTTCTTC
CASSLGAGGYNEQFF
>TRBJ1-1|.|.|TRBV6-1
TGTGCCAGCAGTGAAGAATCGGGGGAGAACACTGAAGCTTTCTTT
CASSEESGENTEAFF
>TRBJ2-7|.|.|TRBV10-3
TGTGCCATCACTAAGAGACAGGACCCCATAGGGGAGCAGTACTTC
CAITKRQDPIGEQYF
>TRBJ2-1|TRBD1|.|TRBV2
TGTGCCAGCAGCTCGGGACAGGGTTTTTCGGAGCAGTTCTTC
CASSSGQGFSEQFF
>TRBJ2-5|.|.|TRBV4-3
TGCGCCAGCAGCCAAGAAGTTCTAGGCCAAGAGACCCAGTACTTC
CASSQEVLGQETQYF
>TRBJ2-3|.|.|TRBV5-6
TGTGCCAGCAGCTTGGGATCAGGTGGAGATACGCAGTATTTT
CASSLGSGGDTQYF
>TRBJ1-2|TRBD1|.|TRBV5-4
TGTGCCAGCAGCTTGGGGGGGACAGGGGCCTATGGCTACACCTTC
CASSLGGTGAYGYTF
>TRBJ1-4|.|few|TRBV5-1
TGCGCCAGCCAGGAAGCAACTAATGAAAAACTGTTTTTT
CASQEATNEKLFF
>TRBJ1-1|.|.|TRBV18
TGTGCCAGCTCACCACAACAGGGAGGGGGGAACACTGAAGCTTTCTTT
CASSPQQGGGNTEAFF
>TRBJ2-4|.|.|TRBV6-1
TGTGCCAGCAGTAGCGCACTAGCCAAAAACATTCAGTACTTC
CASSSALAKNIQYF